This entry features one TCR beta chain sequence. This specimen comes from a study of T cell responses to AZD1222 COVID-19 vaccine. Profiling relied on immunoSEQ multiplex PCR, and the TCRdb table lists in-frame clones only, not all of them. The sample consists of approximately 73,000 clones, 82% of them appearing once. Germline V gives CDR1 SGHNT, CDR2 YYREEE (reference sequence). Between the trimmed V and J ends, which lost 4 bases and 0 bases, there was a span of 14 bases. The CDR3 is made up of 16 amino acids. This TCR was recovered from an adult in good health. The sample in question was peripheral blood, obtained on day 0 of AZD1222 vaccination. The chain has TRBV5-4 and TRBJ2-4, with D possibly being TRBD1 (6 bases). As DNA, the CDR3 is TGTGCCAGCAGCCCGAGGGACACGATAGCCAAAAACATTCAGTACTTC. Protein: CASSPRDTIAKNIQYF.